The 2 T cell receptor beta chains below all came from one sample that was sequenced in a study of cytomegalovirus exposure and HLA in healthy donors. A multiplex PCR was run with 60 Vbeta primers and 13 Jbeta primers. Method: immunoSEQ multiplex PCR; TCRdb's copy keeps in-frame clones and lacks some. The profile shows approximately 150,000 clones, roughly three quarters of them singletons. Source material: PBMCs. These receptors all come from a man in his fifties or sixties in good health and CMV-seronegative.

This chain uses TRBV7-2 with TRBJ2-7, with a possible D match to TRBD1 (8 bases). Between the trimmed V and J ends, which lost 8 bases and 7 bases, there was a span of 21 bases. The CDR3 sequence is 14 residues long. Germline CDR1 reads SGHTA; CDR2 reads FQGNSA. CDR3 loop: CASGLGQGPYEQYF. The CDR3, as DNA: TGTGCCAGCGGACTAGGACAGGGTCCGTATGAGCAGTACTTC.

The chain employs TRBV30 and TRBJ1-3; perhaps TRBD1 as D (5 bases). The germline V gene encodes CDR1 GTSNPN and CDR2 SVGIG (reference sequence). Trimming stripped 5 bases from V and 2 bases from J, with 13 bases between. The CDR3 covers 14 residues. CDR3 nucleotide sequence: TGTGCCTGGTCACTTGGGGGGACTGGAAACACCATATATTTT. It encodes CAWSLGGTGNTIYF.